One and the same sample provided the 7 T cell receptor beta chains below, sequenced in a study of blood T cell repertoires in COVID-19. Produced via immunoSEQ multiplex PCR; TCRdb's table is partial and in-frame only. The table lists approximately 330,000 clones, 80% to 90% of them singletons. Source material: peripheral blood. The receptor set was obtained from a man aged 30 to 45 with COVID-19, enrolled during active disease.

This chain uses TRBV6-2 or TRBV6-3 with TRBJ2-7; 7 nucleotides align to TRBD2. Germline trimming cut 2 bases from V and 6 bases from J; bases unmatched to any gene: 4. CDR3 length: 13 amino acids. CDR1 is MNHEY, CDR2 SVGEGT, per germline. CDR3: CASSYQLAREQYF. The CDR3, as DNA: TGTGCCAGCAGTTACCAACTAGCGCGCGAGCAGTACTTC.

This clone was observed a handful of times. This chain joins TRBV24-1 and TRBJ1-5; 8 bases line up with TRBD1. Per the germline V gene, CDR1 is KGHDR and CDR2 is SFDVKD. The CDR3 is made up of 16 amino acids. The V gene end was trimmed by 3 bases and the J gene end by 2 bases; junction bases not matched to a gene: 5. CDR3 bases: TGTGCCACCAGTGATCCCACAGGGGGTGGCAATCAGCCCCAGCATTTT. Its translation: CATSDPTGGGNQPQHF.

The rearrangement uses TRBV13 and TRBJ2-3; 11 positions match TRBD2. There are 16 residues in the CDR3. V was pared by 3 bases and J by 1 base, with 3 bases of the junction left unmatched. Germline CDR1 PRHDT, CDR2 FYEKMQ (reference sequence). CDR3 amino acids: CASSFLLAGGTDTQYF. The CDR3 DNA reads TGTGCCAGCAGCTTCCTACTAGCGGGAGGCACAGATACGCAGTATTTT.

The J gene is TRBJ2-1, the V gene TRBV11-3; D remains ambiguous. The CDR3 runs to 14 residues. CDR1 is SGHNT, CDR2 YENEEA, per germline. The V end lost 0 bases, the J end lost 5 bases, and 8 bases lay between the germline ends. The CDR3 region is CASSLDGQNNEQFF. The DNA for the CDR3 is TGTGCCAGCAGCTTAGATGGGCAAAACAATGAGCAGTTCTTC.

The chain joins TRBV19 to TRBJ1-1; 7 bases are shared with TRBD1. V dropped 5 bases and J dropped 7; count of bases not matched to a gene: 7. The germline V gene encodes CDR1 LNHDA and CDR2 SQIVND (reference sequence). The CDR3 totals 13 residues. Here the CDR3 reads CASSVTTGIEAFF. The CDR3 DNA is TGTGCCAGTAGTGTTACGACAGGGATTGAAGCTTTCTTT.

This clone has a single count. The V gene is TRBV27, the J gene TRBJ2-6; 7 bases line up with TRBD2. The CDR3 loop spans 15 amino acids. The V and J ends lost 6 bases and 0 bases, in that order; junction bases with no gene match: 2. The germline CDR1 and CDR2 sequences are MNHEY and SMNVEV (reference sequence). The CDR3 bases are TGTGCCAGCAGGCCGGGGGGCTCTGGGGCCAACGTCCTGACTTTC. Its translation is CASRPGGSGANVLTF.

V and J are TRBV7-3 and TRBJ1-1; a possible D gene is TRBD1 (5 bases). Germline V CDR1 and CDR2: SGHTA, FQGTGA. Trimming stripped 6 bases from V and 1 base from J, with 18 bases between. This CDR3 has 16 residues. The CDR3 nucleotides are TGTGCCAGCAGTCCAGATGTGTCCAGGGCGAACACTGAAGCTTTCTTT. Residues: CASSPDVSRANTEAFF.